Listed here is a single T cell receptor (beta chain). Antigen unknown. This CDR3 has 15 amino acids. Germline V gives CDR1 SGHTA, CDR2 FQGTGA. V lost 1 base and J lost 6; bases outside the gene matches: 4. The method was immunoSEQ multiplex PCR; TCRdb's version includes in-frame clones alone and lacks a portion of them. The sample lists over 200,000 clones; more than 75% were seen once. This sample stems from a study of cytomegalovirus exposure and HLA in healthy donors. Study-level findings and limits: Through in vitro validation, a few CMV-associated chains were shown to be specific for CMV antigens. The study listed some 160 cytomegalovirus-associated TCR beta chains.

The specimen sequenced was PBMCs. The clonotype originates from a woman aged 18-30 years in good health and CMV-seropositive. The V and J genes are TRBV7-3 and TRBJ2-1, with 9 positions matching TRBD2. The CDR3 DNA reads as TGTGCCAGCAGCTTAATCGGCGGGAGGGCCAATGAGCAGTTCTTC. This translates into CASSLIGGRANEQFF.